The following is a TCR beta chain sequence with its context. Profiling relied on immunoSEQ multiplex PCR, and the TCRdb table lists in-frame clones only, not all of them. The table shows some 130,000 clones, with 85% to 95% occurring only once. This specimen comes from a study of control samples from healthy donors and cancer patients. This CDR3 is 12 amino acids long. Germline values: CDR1 SNHLY, CDR2 FYNNEI. The V gene lost 8 bases and the J gene lost 13 bases, with 20 bases spanning the gap. The rearrangement uses TRBV2 and TRBJ1-1, with D tentatively TRBD1 (5 bases). Input material: PBMCs. This clonotype originated in a man aged 45-65 years with head and neck cancer. CDR3 residues: CASRGFQVVGFF. DNA for the CDR3: TGTGCCAGCCGGGGCTTCCAGGTTGTTGGTTTCTTT.